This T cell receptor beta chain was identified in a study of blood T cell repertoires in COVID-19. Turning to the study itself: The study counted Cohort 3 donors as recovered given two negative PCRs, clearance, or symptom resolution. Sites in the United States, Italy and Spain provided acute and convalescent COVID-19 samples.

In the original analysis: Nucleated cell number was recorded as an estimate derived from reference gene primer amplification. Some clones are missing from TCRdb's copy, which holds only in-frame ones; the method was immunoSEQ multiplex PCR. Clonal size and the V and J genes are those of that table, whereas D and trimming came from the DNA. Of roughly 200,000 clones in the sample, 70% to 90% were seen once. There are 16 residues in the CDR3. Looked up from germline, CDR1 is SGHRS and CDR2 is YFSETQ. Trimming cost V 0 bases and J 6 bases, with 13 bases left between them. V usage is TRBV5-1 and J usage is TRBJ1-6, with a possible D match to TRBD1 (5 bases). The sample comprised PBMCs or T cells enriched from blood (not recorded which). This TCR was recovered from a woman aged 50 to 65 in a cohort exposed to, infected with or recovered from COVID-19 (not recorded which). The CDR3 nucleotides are TGCGCCAGCAGCTTGGCACCGACAGACTCTAATTCACCCCTCCACTTT. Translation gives CASSLAPTDSNSPLHF.